The entry below gives a single TCR beta chain sequence along with its context. This specimen belongs to a study of T cell changes during pregnancy in multiple sclerosis. V trimming: 3 bases; J trimming: 6 bases; junction bases outside the gene matches: 9. Germline values: CDR1 SGHRS, CDR2 YFSETQ. There are 15 residues in the CDR3. Profiling relied on immunoSEQ multiplex PCR, and the TCRdb table lists in-frame clones only, not all of them. The sample lists 84,000 or so clones, over 90% occurring once. The sample here was peripheral blood, taken in the third trimester of pregnancy. The V gene is TRBV5-1, the J gene TRBJ1-2; 9 positions match TRBD1. The clonotype was recovered from a female donor with multiple sclerosis, enrolled in a pregnancy study. CDR3 sequence (DNA): TGCGCCAGCAGCTCCGACCAACAGGGGGCGGATGGCTACACCTTC. It translates to CASSSDQQGADGYTF.